These 32 T cell receptor beta chains were all obtained from the same sample, sequenced in a study of blood T cell repertoires in COVID-19 (dated by TCRdb to about 2020). Library preparation was by the immunoSEQ multiplex PCR assay. In its TCRdb copy, this immuneACCESS table keeps in-frame sequences only and misses some clones. Where compared with another copy, unresolved V genes explain less than half of these, and the others have no known cause. The sample records about 120,000 clones, under 90% of which are singletons. The biggest ten clones account for 3.9% of the sample. The specimen sequenced was peripheral blood. The source is a man between 60 and 75 years old with acute or convalescent COVID-19.

The chain employs TRBV4-3 and TRBJ2-1, with 10 bases aligning to TRBD2. V shed 2 bases, J shed 2 bases, and the junction held 3 bases outside the gene matches. The germline gives CDR1 LGHNA, CDR2 YSLEER. This CDR3 has 16 residues. The CDR3 sequence: CASSQSLAGAYNEQFF. CDR3 nucleotide sequence: TGCGCCAGCAGCCAATCTCTAGCGGGGGCCTACAATGAGCAGTTCTTC.

On this clone itself: Other DNA variants within this sample encode the same CDR3. The rearrangement joins TRBV24-1 to TRBJ2-3, with 10 nucleotides matching TRBD1. This CDR3 contains 14 residues. The germline V gene has CDR1 KGHDR and CDR2 SFDVKD. Trimming took 5 bases from V and 3 from J; bases not matched to a gene: 1. CDR3 bases: TGTGCCACCAGTGGACAGGGGGCGACAGATACGCAGTATTTT. It encodes CATSGQGATDTQYF.

V gene TRBV6-5 combines with J gene TRBJ2-2; perhaps TRBD1 as D (5 bases). V lost 6 bases to trimming and J lost 10 bases, with 18 bases between them. CDR3 length equals 14 residues. Germline-derived CDR1 and CDR2 are MNHEY and SVGAGI. The CDR3 DNA reads as TGTGCCAGCAGGACCAGGGTCCCCGGAGAGGAGCTGTTTTTT. Amino acid sequence: CASRTRVPGEELFF.

This clone was observed a handful of times. The chain couples TRBV27 to TRBJ2-1; D might be TRBD2 (5 bases). Trimming took off 5 bases at V and 7 bases at J, with 18 bases between the two ends. Germline loops: CDR1 MNHEY, CDR2 SMNVEV (reference sequence). The CDR3 covers 15 residues. CDR3 sequence reads: CASSPRLAKGNEQFF. The CDR3 DNA sequence: TGTGCCAGCAGTCCCCGTCTAGCTAAAGGAAATGAGCAGTTCTTC.

The chain couples TRBV5-1 to TRBJ2-7; tentative D call: TRBD2 (5 bases). Trimming took off 4 bases at V and 4 bases at J, with 12 bases between the two ends. CDR3 length: 13 residues. Germline lookup yields CDR1 SGHRS and CDR2 YFSETQ. Here the CDR3 reads CASSENTGYEQYF. CDR3 nucleotides: TGCGCCAGCAGCGAAAATACGGGGTACGAGCAGTACTTC.

The chain carries TRBV5-5 and TRBJ1-6; no clear D gene. Germline CDR1 SGHKS, CDR2 YYEKEE (reference sequence). The CDR3 totals 14 residues. Trimming removed 2 bases at V and 7 bases at J, with 10 bases between. The CDR3 bases are TGTGCCAGCAGCTTTAAAGACAAAAATTCACCCCTCCACTTT. Translated: CASSFKDKNSPLHF. Filled out from reference TRBV5-5 and TRBJ1-6, the complete variable domain reads DAGVTQSPTHLIKTRGQQVTLRCSPISGHKSVSWYQQVLGQGPQFIFQYYEKEERGRGNFPDRFSARQFPNYSSELNVNALLLGDSALYLCASSFKDKNSPLHFGNGTRLTVT.

This chain uses TRBV10-3 with TRBJ1-2; D gene uncertain. Trimming removed 5 bases from V and 7 bases from J, with 14 bases in between. The CDR3 is made up of 13 amino acids. In germline, CDR1 is ENHRY, CDR2 SYGVKD. CDR3 sequence (DNA): TGTGCCATCAGTCAACCAGGCCAAGGTGGCTACACCTTC. Protein product: CAISQPGQGGYTF.

This rearrangement joins TRBV29-1 to TRBJ2-1, with D perhaps TRBD2 (5 bases). Germline values: CDR1 SQVTM, CDR2 ANQGSEA. Trimming removed 5 bases from V and 6 bases from J, with 14 bases in between. The CDR3 contains 13 residues. The CDR3 coding sequence is TGCAGCGTTCTAAGGGTAGAGGGCAATGAGCAGTTCTTC. This translates into CSVLRVEGNEQFF.

The chain has TRBV7-9 and TRBJ2-1; TRBD1 agrees at 7 bases. This CDR3 is 17 amino acids long. J was trimmed by 9 bases and V by 1 base; bases with no gene match: 15. Per germline, CDR1 SEHNR and CDR2 FQNEAQ (reference sequence). Here the CDR3 reads CASSLEPGQSSYVEQFF. CDR3 DNA sequence: TGTGCCAGCAGCTTAGAGCCGGGACAGAGCTCCTATGTTGAGCAGTTCTTC.

The chain combines TRBV6-5 with TRBJ1-2; TRBD1 is a possible D gene (6 bases). This CDR3 contains 15 residues. Trimming removed 2 bases at V and 4 bases at J, with 14 bases between. From germline, CDR1 is MNHEY and CDR2 SVGAGI. CDR3 DNA sequence: TGTGCCAGCAGTTACCTCGCAGGGGCGATCTATGGCTACACCTTC. Its translation: CASSYLAGAIYGYTF.

The V gene is TRBV15, the J gene TRBJ2-7, with 7 bases matching TRBD1. Trimming at V came to 3 bases and at J to 2 bases, leaving 7 bases not matched to a gene. Germline V gene sequence: CDR1 LNHNV, CDR2 YYDKDF (reference sequence). The CDR3 loop spans 15 amino acids. CDR3 amino acids: CATSRIRQGAYEQYF. CDR3 bases: TGTGCCACCAGCAGGATCCGACAGGGTGCCTACGAGCAGTACTTC.

The chain carries TRBV27 and TRBJ2-2; 7 bases match TRBD1. The CDR3 length is 14 residues. With 2 bases clipped from V and 7 bases from J, the junction kept 4 bases outside the gene matches. Germline V gene data show CDR1 as MNHEY and CDR2 as SMNVEV (reference sequence). This CDR3 reads CASSLDRDIGELFF. The CDR3 coding sequence is TGTGCCAGCAGTTTAGACAGGGACATCGGGGAGCTGTTTTTT.

The chain has TRBV9 and TRBJ2-7; D is unclear. The CDR3 covers 14 residues. Germline CDR1 and CDR2: SGDLS and YYNGEE. The V gene lost 0 bases and the J gene lost 4 bases, with 11 bases spanning the gap. CDR3 in DNA: TGTGCCAGCAGCGTAGCACCTGGCGGTTACGAGCAGTACTTC. Translating it yields CASSVAPGGYEQYF.

The rearrangement uses TRBV19 and TRBJ2-3, with 10 bases matching TRBD2. CDR1 is LNHDA and CDR2 is SQIVND in the germline V gene (reference sequence). Trimming at V came to 6 bases and at J to 4 bases, leaving 7 bases not matched to a gene. This CDR3 region has 15 residues. The DNA for the CDR3 is TGTGCCAGTAGGCTAGCGGGAGTTAGCCCAGATACGCAGTATTTT. This encodes CASRLAGVSPDTQYF.

V gene TRBV2 combines with J gene TRBJ2-7, with D possibly being TRBD1 (6 bases). Trimming shortened V by 3 bases and J by 3 bases, and 15 bases separated the two germline ends. Germline CDR1 SNHLY, CDR2 FYNNEI. This CDR3 has 15 amino acids. The CDR3 region is CASSDLRGSLYEQYF. The CDR3 DNA reads as TGTGCCAGCAGTGATCTCAGGGGTTCCCTCTACGAGCAGTACTTC.

The rearrangement joins TRBV7-8 to TRBJ2-7; D possibly corresponds to TRBD1 (6 bases). Per the germline V gene, CDR1 is SGHVS and CDR2 is FQNEAQ. CDR3 length: 15 amino acids. V was pared by 0 bases and J by 4 bases, with 13 bases between. The CDR3 reads CASSLAPGAPYEQYF. CDR3 in DNA: TGTGCCAGCAGCTTAGCGCCAGGGGCGCCTTACGAGCAGTACTTC. Full variable domain (outside the CDR3, taken from reference TRBV7-8 and TRBJ2-7): GAGVSQSPRYKVAKRGQDVALRCDPISGHVSLFWYQQALGQGPEFLTYFQNEAQLDKSGLPSDRFFAERPEGSVSTLKIQRTQQEDSAVYLCASSLAPGAPYEQYFGPGTRLTVT.

This chain uses TRBV5-5 with TRBJ2-1, with D possibly matching TRBD2 (6 bases). Germline loops: CDR1 SGHKS, CDR2 YYEKEE (reference sequence). The CDR3 sequence is 14 residues long. V lost 2 bases, J lost 4 bases, and 10 bases lay in between. The CDR3 reads CASSFSGVYNEQFF. The CDR3, as DNA: TGTGCCAGCAGCTTTAGCGGCGTATACAATGAGCAGTTCTTC.

V is TRBV18 and J is TRBJ1-1, with D tentatively TRBD1 (5 bases). Trimming stripped 8 bases from V and 5 bases from J, with 15 bases between. This CDR3 comprises 13 residues. Per germline, CDR1 KGHSH and CDR2 LQKENI. CDR3 bases: TGTGCCAGCCTACCCAGGGAAGGGACTGAAGCTTTCTTT. Its translation: CASLPREGTEAFF.

The V call is TRBV3-1 (or the pseudogene TRBV3-2), the J call TRBJ2-2; 11 nucleotides agree with TRBD2. Per the germline V gene, CDR1 is LGHDT and CDR2 is YNNKEL (reference sequence). V lost 2 bases to trimming and J lost 4 bases; unmatched junction nucleotides: 3. The CDR3 has 16 residues. This CDR3 reads CASSQLAGGTTGELFF. The CDR3 DNA sequence: TGTGCCAGCAGCCAACTAGCGGGAGGAACCACCGGGGAGCTGTTTTTT.

In its sample, this clone was seen a few times. The chain is built from TRBV11-3 and TRBJ2-1; 7 bases fit TRBD2. Germline V gene data show CDR1 as SGHNT and CDR2 as YENEEA. V lost 6 bases and J lost 6; bases outside the gene matches: 11. The CDR3 totals 15 residues. The CDR3 nucleotides read TGTGCCAGCAGTTTCCAGGGAGGGCACCTCAATGAGCAGTTCTTC. Translation: CASSFQGGHLNEQFF.

The chain carries TRBV11-2 and TRBJ2-7, with 7 bases that match TRBD2. The V gene end was trimmed by 6 bases and the J gene end by 5 bases; junction bases not matched to a gene: 7. Germline lookup yields CDR1 SGHAT and CDR2 FQNNGV. This CDR3 has 13 amino acids. CDR3 coding DNA: TGTGCCAGCAGTACTAGGGAGGGCCACGAGCAGTACTTC. This codes for CASSTREGHEQYF.

V gene TRBV3-1 (or the pseudogene TRBV3-2) combines with J gene TRBJ2-1, with 10 bases matching TRBD2. Germline CDR1 is LGHDT and CDR2 is YNNKEL (reference sequence). V trimming: 2 bases; J trimming: 2 bases; junction bases outside the gene matches: 3. The CDR3 runs 16 residues. The CDR3 region has the DNA TGTGCCAGCAGCCAACCTCTAGCGGGAGCCTACAATGAGCAGTTCTTC. Encoded protein: CASSQPLAGAYNEQFF.

The chain recombines TRBV5-1 with TRBJ1-6; D unclear. This CDR3 spans 16 amino acids. Looked up from germline, CDR1 is SGHRS and CDR2 is YFSETQ. V lost 2 bases and J 10 bases, leaving 19 bases between the germline ends. DNA for the CDR3: TGCGCCAGCAGCTTCGCTCCGGCCGGAACGGAGTCACCCCTCCACTTT. This gives the protein CASSFAPAGTESPLHF.

The count of this clone is one. V usage is TRBV7-6 and J usage is TRBJ2-2; 8 bases match TRBD1. CDR3 length equals 16 residues. Trimming cost V 4 bases and J 5 bases; bases outside gene matches: 9. The germline V gene has CDR1 SGHVS and CDR2 FNYEAQ. CDR3 nucleotides: TGTGCCAGCAGCTCCCCTAAGACAGGGGTAACCGGGGAGCTGTTTTTT. This gives the protein CASSSPKTGVTGELFF.

V gene TRBV19 combines with J gene TRBJ1-5, with 11 positions matching TRBD1. The V and J ends lost 5 bases and 6 bases, in that order; junction bases with no gene match: 3. Germline lookup yields CDR1 LNHDA and CDR2 SQIVND (reference sequence). The CDR3 has 14 residues. CDR3 nucleotides: TGTGCCAGTAGTGGGACAGGGGGTCCTCAGCCCCAGCATTTT. It is translated as CASSGTGGPQPQHF.

V and J are TRBV6-6 and TRBJ2-7; 13 bases are a match to TRBD2. CDR1 and CDR2 (germline): MNHNY, SVGAGI (reference sequence). This CDR3 spans 20 amino acids. With 6 bases clipped from V and 2 bases from J, the junction kept 19 bases outside the gene matches. The CDR3 DNA reads as TGTGCCAGCAGCGCCTCCCGGTCAGGACTAGCGGGAGAGGGGGCCTACGAGCAGTACTTC. Amino acid sequence: CASSASRSGLAGEGAYEQYF.

The count of this clone is one. The genes are TRBV15 and TRBJ1-2, with 7 positions matching TRBD1. The CDR3 consists of 13 residues. V lost 2 bases to trimming and J lost 4 bases; unmatched junction nucleotides: 1. Germline loops: CDR1 LNHNV, CDR2 YYDKDF (reference sequence). CDR3 region: CATSRRDSYGYTF. The CDR3 bases are TGTGCCACCAGCAGACGGGACAGCTATGGCTACACCTTC.

This clone appeared once. The genes are TRBV28 and TRBJ2-2; 12 positions match TRBD1. Looked up from germline, CDR1 is MDHEN and CDR2 is SYDVKM. The CDR3 spans 18 residues. V lost 6 bases, J lost 4 bases, and 12 bases stayed unmatched. For the CDR3, the DNA is TGTGCCAGCAGAGACCCGGGACAGGGGGCGCACGTCACCGGGGAGCTGTTTTTT. Its translation: CASRDPGQGAHVTGELFF.

This rearrangement joins TRBV27 to TRBJ2-2; 8 nucleotides agree with TRBD1. The length of the CDR3 is 16 residues. The trim removed 2 bases at V and 4 bases at J, leaving 6 bases unmatched. The germline V gene encodes CDR1 MNHEY and CDR2 SMNVEV (reference sequence). CDR3: CASSLQAGGRTGELFF. In DNA form, the CDR3 reads TGTGCCAGCAGTTTACAGGCAGGGGGCCGCACCGGGGAGCTGTTTTTT.

V gene TRBV5-1 combines with J gene TRBJ1-1; a weak D match, TRBD1 (5 bases). CDR1 SGHRS and CDR2 YFSETQ come from the germline V gene. V lost 6 bases to trimming and J lost 1 base, with 16 bases between them. This CDR3 has 15 amino acids. CDR3 nucleotide sequence: TGCGCCAGCAACCCCCTTGCAGGGTCGAACACTGAAGCTTTCTTT. Amino acids: CASNPLAGSNTEAFF.

The chain carries TRBV11-2 and TRBJ1-5; weak D call: TRBD1 (5 bases). The V gene's germline CDR1 is SGHAT and CDR2 FQNNGV. V shed 0 bases and J shed 5 bases, with 11 bases lying between them. The CDR3 is made up of 15 amino acids. CDR3 nucleotide sequence: TGTGCCAGCAGCTTAGACCCGGGGGTCTATCAGCCCCAGCATTTT. It translates to CASSLDPGVYQPQHF.

This chain connects TRBV5-4 to TRBJ1-6; TRBD1 might be the D (5 bases). Trimming cost V 0 bases and J 10 bases, with 14 bases left between them. Germline loops: CDR1 SGHNT, CDR2 YYREEE (reference sequence). This CDR3 region has 15 residues. The CDR3 spells CASSLDSGRNSPLHF. The CDR3 DNA reads as TGTGCCAGCAGCTTGGATTCAGGGAGGAACTCACCCCTCCACTTT.